This T cell receptor beta chain was sequenced for a study of cytomegalovirus exposure and HLA in healthy donors. The data were produced by immunoSEQ multiplex PCR, yet TCRdb's version contains in-frame clones alone and is incomplete. The profile shows tens of thousands of clones, approximately 91% of them singletons. Whole-study results and caveats: CMV antigen specificity was confirmed in vitro for a few CMV-associated chains. Some TCR beta chains (roughly 160 of them) were listed as cytomegalovirus-associated. Later, an analysis found that TCR clusters from the first cohort tended to co-occur in the roughly 110 validation repertoires.

The junction had 9 bases not matched to a gene; V was cut back by 4 bases and J by 5 bases. CDR1 and CDR2 from the germline V gene are MGHRA and YSYEKL. The CDR3 runs 17 residues. Comments on this clone: Its antigen remains unknown.

The receptor's source is a man aged 30-40 years in good health and CMV-seronegative. The J gene is TRBJ2-3, the V gene TRBV4-1, with 13 bases matching TRBD2. The sample consisted of PBMCs. This CDR3 is CASSPTLLAGGRDTQYF. The CDR3 DNA is TGCGCCAGCAGCCCAACCTTACTAGCGGGGGGGCGAGATACGCAGTATTTT.